A selection of T cell receptor beta chains follows, all from one sample in a study of neoadjuvant anti-PD-1 for oral cavity cancer. Sequencing used immunoSEQ multiplex PCR; TCRdb keeps in-frame clones, though not all of them. The sample has 14,000 or so clones, 66% seen once; the top ten hold approximately 2%. The material was PBMCs, obtained before nivolumab (anti-PD-1) treatment. The receptors were sampled from a person between 35 and 79 years old with oral cavity squamous cell carcinoma. Both conserved end residues are part of each CDR3. The D gene is left open where the match is weak. Expanded clones get a size class; other rows say once, few or many, or leave the size out.

v_call	d_call	clone_size	j_call	cdr3_nt	cdr3_aa
TRBV29-1	TRBD2	once	TRBJ2-7	TGCAGCGTTCAACTAGCGGGGGGCGCCTACGAGCAGTACTTC	CSVQLAGGAYEQYF
TRBV19	NA	NA	TRBJ1-2	TGTGCCAGTAGTCTACGGAGCAGGAGGGACTATGGCTACACCTTC	CASSLRSRRDYGYTF
TRBV5-6	NA	NA	TRBJ2-3	TGTGCCAGCAGCCATGAGGGGCCTCGGGCCCTGCAGACGCAGTATTTT	CASSHEGPRALQTQYF
TRBV2	NA	few	TRBJ1-1	TGTGCCAGCCGAGGGGACAACACTGAAGCTTTCTTT	CASRGDNTEAFF
TRBV9	TRBD1	NA	TRBJ2-7	TGTGCCAGCAGCCCACTATTACAGGGGGCGATCCACGAGCAGTACTTC	CASSPLLQGAIHEQYF
TRBV18	NA	NA	TRBJ2-7	TGTGCCAGCTCACCGGGGACTCTTTACGAGCAGTACTTC	CASSPGTLYEQYF
TRBV7-6	TRBD2	NA	TRBJ2-2	TGTGCCAGCAGTCCACTAGCGGGAGGCACCGGGGAGCTGTTTTTT	CASSPLAGGTGELFF
TRBV19	TRBD2	NA	TRBJ2-1	TGTGCCACCGGACTAGCGGGACTGGGTGAGCAGTTCTTC	CATGLAGLGEQFF
TRBV18	TRBD1	NA	TRBJ1-5	TGTGCCAGCTCACCACAGGGGGCAGCGGGCAATCAGCCCCAGCATTTT	CASSPQGAAGNQPQHF
TRBV27	NA	few	TRBJ2-1	TGTGCCAGCAGTGCCCGGGCACTAGCATTCTCCTACAATGAGCAGTTCTTC	CASSARALAFSYNEQFF
TRBV7-8	NA	NA	TRBJ1-1	TGTGCCAGCAGCCTCCATTACACTGAAGCTTTCTTT	CASSLHYTEAFF
TRBV7-9	NA	NA	TRBJ2-1	TGTGCCAGCAGCTATCCGGAAAGGGGCAGCTACAATGAGCAGTTCTTC	CASSYPERGSYNEQFF
TRBV16	NA	NA	TRBJ1-5	TGTGCCAGCAGCCAATCTGTAGGGGTCAGCAATCAGCCCCAGCATTTT	CASSQSVGVSNQPQHF
TRBV15	TRBD2	NA	TRBJ2-1	TGTGCCACCAGCAGCTACGATCTTAGCGGGGGGGGAGATGAGCAGTTCTTC	CATSSYDLSGGGDEQFF
TRBV5-1	NA	once	TRBJ2-1	TGCGCCAGCAGCCCGACTGACAACTCCTACAATGAGCAGTTCTTC	CASSPTDNSYNEQFF
TRBV5-1	NA	NA	TRBJ2-7	TGCGCCAGCAGCTCTACCCCCGGACGGAGCTACGAGCAGTACTTC	CASSSTPGRSYEQYF
TRBV5-1	NA	NA	TRBJ2-3	TGCGCCAGTTTCCGGGCCTTTGGGACAGATACGCAGTATTTT	CASFRAFGTDTQYF
TRBV18	NA	NA	TRBJ2-5	TGTGCCAGCTCTTCTAGAGAGACCCAGTACTTC	CASSSRETQYF
TRBV5-6	TRBD2	few	TRBJ2-7	TGTGCCAGCAGCTTCCGGACTAGCGGGAGGGAAGAGCAGTACTTC	CASSFRTSGREEQYF
TRBV5-1	NA	NA	TRBJ1-4	TGCGCCAGCAGCTTTAATGGAGGGGTGGAAACTAATGAAAAACTGTTTTTT	CASSFNGGVETNEKLFF
TRBV7-3	TRBD2	NA	TRBJ2-2	TGTGCCAGCAGCTTAACCGGGAGGGTCGGGGAGCTGTTTTTT	CASSLTGRVGELFF
TRBV20-1	NA	NA	TRBJ1-3	TGCAGTGCCCCTGCGGGGGGCACCATATATTTT	CSAPAGGTIYF
TRBV27	TRBD1	NA	TRBJ2-3	TGTGCCAGCAGTAAACCGGGACAGTCTGTCCTTAGCACAGATACGCAGTATTTT	CASSKPGQSVLSTDTQYF
TRBV29-1	NA	NA	TRBJ2-6	TGCAGCGTGTGGACTGGGGCCAACGTCCTGACTTTC	CSVWTGANVLTF
TRBV11-2	NA	once	TRBJ1-2	TGTGCCAGCAGCTCGGCGAGCGGCCCCACTATTGGGGGCTACACCTTC	CASSSASGPTIGGYTF
TRBV2	TRBD1	NA	TRBJ1-1	TGTGCCAGCAGCGGGACAGGGATAGAAGCTTTCTTT	CASSGTGIEAFF
TRBV19	TRBD1	NA	TRBJ1-2	TGTGCCAGTAGTCCGAGGGACAGGGGCTATGGCTACACCTTC	CASSPRDRGYGYTF
TRBV5-1	NA	once	TRBJ1-3	TGCGCCAGCAGCCGAGGAGCCGACGGAAACACCATATATTTT	CASSRGADGNTIYF
TRBV19	NA	NA	TRBJ2-5	TGTGCCAGTAGTCCAAGGGGGGCCCAAGAGACCCAGTACTTC	CASSPRGAQETQYF
TRBV5-4	TRBD2	NA	TRBJ2-5	TGTGCCAGCAGCCCTCAGCGGGGTCAAGAGACCCAGTACTTC	CASSPQRGQETQYF
TRBV10-1	NA	NA	TRBJ2-3	TGCGCCAGCAGTGGGTCAGGACAGACAGATACGCAGTATTTT	CASSGSGQTDTQYF
TRBV5-1	TRBD2	NA	TRBJ2-5	TGCGCCAGCAGCTTCTCAACGGGACTAGCAGCGGAGACCCAGTACTTC	CASSFSTGLAAETQYF
TRBV7-9	NA	NA	TRBJ1-4	TGTGCCAGCAGCTTGGACTCCCCGGGCGGAAAACTGTTTTTT	CASSLDSPGGKLFF
TRBV4-1	NA	few	TRBJ1-1	TGCGCCAGCAGCCAAGGAGGCTACCACCTCATGAACACTGAAGCTTTCTTT	CASSQGGYHLMNTEAFF
TRBV4-1	NA	NA	TRBJ2-7	TGCGCCAGCAGCCAAGATAGAACCTCCTACGAGCAGTACTTC	CASSQDRTSYEQYF
TRBV9	TRBD1	few	TRBJ1-3	TGTGCCAGCAGCCAGGGACAGGTTTTCTCTGGAAACACCATATATTTT	CASSQGQVFSGNTIYF
TRBV9	TRBD2	NA	TRBJ2-3	TGTGCCAGCAGCGTAGTAGCGGGAGTAACAGATACGCAGTATTTT	CASSVVAGVTDTQYF
TRBV18	NA	few	TRBJ2-3	TGTGCCAGCTCACGAAGAACCGAACGCACAGATACGCAGTATTTT	CASSRRTERTDTQYF
TRBV28	NA	NA	TRBJ1-5	TGTGCCAGCAGTTTATTGGGTTCGCCCCAGCATTTT	CASSLLGSPQHF
TRBV14	NA	NA	TRBJ1-1	TGTGCCAGCAGCCTAGCGGGGGGATCGAACACTGAAGCTTTCTTT	CASSLAGGSNTEAFF
TRBV7-8	NA	NA	TRBJ2-7	TGTACCAGCAGCCCAGGAGGCGGGACTCTATCCTACGAGCAGTACTTC	CTSSPGGGTLSYEQYF
TRBV4-1	NA	few	TRBJ1-2	TGCGCCAGCAGCCAAGATCTGGCAGCAGCTAACTATGGCTACACCTTC	CASSQDLAAANYGYTF
TRBV29-1	NA	NA	TRBJ2-7	TGCAGCGTGGGGAAAGGCCCCTACGAGCAGTACTTC	CSVGKGPYEQYF
TRBV19	NA	NA	TRBJ1-6	TGTGCCAGCACGGAGGGGAGGAATTCACCCCTCCACTTT	CASTEGRNSPLHF
TRBV7-6	TRBD2	NA	TRBJ2-2	TGTGCCAGCAGCTTAGCGGTGGCGGTAGCGGGAGGCCTGGGCACCGGGGAGCTGTTTTTT	CASSLAVAVAGGLGTGELFF
TRBV7-8	TRBD1	NA	TRBJ2-7	TGTGCCAGTAGCTTAGGAGCAGGGGGATTTTACGAGCAGTACTTC	CASSLGAGGFYEQYF
TRBV28	TRBD1	NA	TRBJ1-6	TGTGCCAGCAGTACCACAGGGGGAGTAAATTCACCCCTCCACTTT	CASSTTGGVNSPLHF